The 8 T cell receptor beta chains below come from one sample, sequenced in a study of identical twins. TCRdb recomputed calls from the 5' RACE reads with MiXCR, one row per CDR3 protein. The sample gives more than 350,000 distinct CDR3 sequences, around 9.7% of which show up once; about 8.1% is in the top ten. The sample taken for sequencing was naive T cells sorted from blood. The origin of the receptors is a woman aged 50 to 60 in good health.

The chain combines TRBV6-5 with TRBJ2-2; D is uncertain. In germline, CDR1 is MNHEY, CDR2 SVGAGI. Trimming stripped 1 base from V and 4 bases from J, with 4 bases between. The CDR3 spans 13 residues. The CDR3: CASSYWSTGELFF. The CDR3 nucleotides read TGTGCCAGCAGTTACTGGTCCACCGGGGAGCTGTTTTTT.

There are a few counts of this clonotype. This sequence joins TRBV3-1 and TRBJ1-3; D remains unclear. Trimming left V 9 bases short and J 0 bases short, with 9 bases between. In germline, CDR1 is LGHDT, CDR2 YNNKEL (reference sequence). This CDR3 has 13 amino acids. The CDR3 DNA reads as TGTGCCAGTGGACTTAGCTCTGGAAACACCATATATTTT. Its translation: CASGLSSGNTIYF.

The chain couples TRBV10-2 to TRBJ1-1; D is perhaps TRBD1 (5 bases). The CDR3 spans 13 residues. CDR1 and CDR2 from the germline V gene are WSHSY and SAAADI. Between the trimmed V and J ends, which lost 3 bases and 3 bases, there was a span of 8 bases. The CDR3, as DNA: TGCGCCAGCAGTGACGGGGGGGACACTGAAGCTTTCTTT. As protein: CASSDGGDTEAFF.

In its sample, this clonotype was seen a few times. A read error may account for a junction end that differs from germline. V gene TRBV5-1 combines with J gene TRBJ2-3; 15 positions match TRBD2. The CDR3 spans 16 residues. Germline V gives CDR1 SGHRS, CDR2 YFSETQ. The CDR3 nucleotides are TGCGCCAGCAGCTGGACTAGCGGGAGGGGGGAGATACGCCCCAATTTT. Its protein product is CASSWTSGRGEIRPNF.

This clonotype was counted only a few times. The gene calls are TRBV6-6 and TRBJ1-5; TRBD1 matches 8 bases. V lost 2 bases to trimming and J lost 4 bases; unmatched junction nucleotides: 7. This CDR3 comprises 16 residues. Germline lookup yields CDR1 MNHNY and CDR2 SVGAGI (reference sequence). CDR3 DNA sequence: TGTGCCAGCAGTTACCTAGGGACAGGCTCAAATCAGCCCCAGCATTTT. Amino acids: CASSYLGTGSNQPQHF.

Written as DNA, the CDR3 is TGTGCCAGCAGACAGGGGAAAGATACGCAGTATTTT. As protein: CASRQGKDTQYF. This chain joins TRBV6-5 and TRBJ2-3, with TRBD1 identical over 7 bases. The junction had 2 bases not matched to a gene; V was cut back by 6 bases and J by 5 bases. Germline assignment: CDR1 MNHEY and CDR2 SVGAGI. CDR3 length: 12 amino acids.

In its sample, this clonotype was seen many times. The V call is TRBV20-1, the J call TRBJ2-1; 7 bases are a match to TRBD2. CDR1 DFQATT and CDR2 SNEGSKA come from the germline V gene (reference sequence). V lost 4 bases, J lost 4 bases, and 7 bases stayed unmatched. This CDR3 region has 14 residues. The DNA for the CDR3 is TGCAGTGCTACTGGGTCTAGCGGATACAATGAGCAGTTCTTC. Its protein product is CSATGSSGYNEQFF.

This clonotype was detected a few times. The CDR3 is CATSQDRDSGANVLTF. Here the CDR3 DNA reads TGTGCCACCAGCCAGGACAGAGACTCTGGGGCCAACGTCCTGACTTTC. The genes are TRBV15 and TRBJ2-6; TRBD1 might be the D (6 bases). Germline V gene sequence: CDR1 LNHNV, CDR2 YYDKDF (reference sequence). Trimming left V 5 bases short and J 0 bases short, with 11 bases between. CDR3 length: 16 residues.